One sample yielded the 7 T cell receptor beta chains listed below, sequenced in a study of cytomegalovirus exposure and HLA in healthy donors. Vbeta (60) and Jbeta (13) primers were used in the PCR. The repertoire was sequenced with immunoSEQ multiplex PCR; TCRdb's copy has only in-frame clones and lacks some. The sample carries 150,000 to 200,000 clones, roughly 80% recorded once. The sequencing sample was made of PBMCs. The receptors derive from a male donor in good health and CMV-seronegative.

The CDR3 loop is CASSLVFNEQFF. In DNA form, the CDR3 reads TGCGCCAGCAGCTTGGTATTCAATGAGCAGTTCTTC. The V call is TRBV5-1, the J call TRBJ2-1; D not certain. The CDR3 is 12 amino acids. The V gene's germline CDR1 is SGHRS and CDR2 YFSETQ. V was clipped by 0 bases and J by 6 bases, with 4 bases between them.

This chain joins TRBV7-2 and TRBJ2-3; no clear D gene. Germline V gives CDR1 SGHTA, CDR2 FQGNSA. This CDR3 has 16 amino acids. Trimming left V 3 bases short and J 4 bases short, with 17 bases between. The CDR3 here is CASSFGTALPSDTQYF. In DNA form, the CDR3 reads TGTGCCAGCAGCTTCGGCACAGCCTTACCCTCAGATACGCAGTATTTT.

This clone was seen only once. The chain employs TRBV5-1 and TRBJ1-4, with D maybe TRBD1 (6 bases). The V gene's germline CDR1 is SGHRS and CDR2 YFSETQ. The CDR3 contains 14 residues. Trimming removed 3 bases at V and 4 bases at J, with 10 bases between. For the CDR3, the DNA is TGCGCCAGCAGCTCAGGGGAAGATAATGAAAAACTGTTTTTT. Translating it yields CASSSGEDNEKLFF.

V usage is TRBV5-1 and J usage is TRBJ2-4; possibly TRBD2 for D (5 bases). In germline, CDR1 is SGHRS, CDR2 YFSETQ. V shed 2 bases and J shed 2 bases, with 11 bases lying between them. CDR3 length: 15 amino acids. The DNA for the CDR3 is TGCGCCAGCAGCTTAGAGGGCTCATCCAAAAACATTCAGTACTTC. Its translation: CASSLEGSSKNIQYF.

The table lists this clone with a few counts. The chain recombines TRBV6-5 with TRBJ1-1; D is unclear. The germline gives CDR1 MNHEY, CDR2 SVGAGI. The V and J ends lost 3 bases and 5 bases respectively, with 16 bases between them. This CDR3 is 15 amino acids long. CDR3 coding DNA: TGTGCCAGCAGTTATCTCGGGGTTAGGGAAACTGAAGCTTTCTTT. It specifies CASSYLGVRETEAFF.

The chain recombines TRBV28 with TRBJ2-7, with TRBD1 identical over 8 bases. Germline CDR1 and CDR2: MDHEN and SYDVKM. J was trimmed by 0 bases and V by 6 bases; bases with no gene match: 10. CDR3 length: 16 residues. The CDR3 is CASRIQGEPFSYEQYF. The CDR3 DNA reads TGTGCCAGCAGGATACAGGGGGAGCCGTTCTCCTACGAGCAGTACTTC.

V gene TRBV19 combines with J gene TRBJ1-2; possibly TRBD1 for D (6 bases). Germline assignment: CDR1 LNHDA and CDR2 SQIVND (reference sequence). The V gene lost 10 bases and the J gene lost 7 bases, with 13 bases spanning the gap. The CDR3 is 11 residues long. CDR3 sequence reads: CATRTVFGYTF. CDR3 sequence (DNA): TGTGCCACCCGGACAGTTTTTGGCTACACCTTC.